A single sample is the source of the 25 T cell receptor beta chains below, sequenced in a study of T cells after yellow fever vaccination. TCRdb used MiXCR to reprocess the 5' RACE reads, holding one entry per CDR3 protein. In the table there are about 300,000 distinct CDR3 sequences, about 6.6% of which are singletons. The specimen comprised PBMCs, sampled around 45 days after the first yellow fever vaccination. These receptors all come from a man aged 18 to 35 who received the YFV17D yellow fever vaccine.

This clonotype was detected ten times or more. V and J are TRBV20-1 and TRBJ1-2, with D hard to call. From germline, CDR1 is DFQATT and CDR2 SNEGSKA (reference sequence). CDR3 size: 9 residues. V gave up 4 bases and J gave up 3 bases, with 0 bases separating them. The CDR3 loop reads CSANYGYTF. CDR3 coding DNA: TGCAGTGCTAACTATGGCTACACCTTC.

This clonotype was seen at least ten times. The rearrangement joins TRBV28 to TRBJ1-5; tentative D call: TRBD1 (5 bases). CDR3 length equals 16 residues. Germline assignment: CDR1 MDHEN and CDR2 SYDVKM. Trimming left V 7 bases short and J 4 bases short, with 20 bases between. CDR3 residues: CASKTLGQGLNQPQHF. The CDR3 DNA reads as TGTGCCAGCAAGACCCTAGGGCAGGGTCTTAATCAGCCCCAGCATTTT. Based on the CDR3 plus reference TRBV28 and TRBJ1-5, the full variable domain is DVKVTQSSRYLVKRTGEKVFLECVQDMDHENMFWYRQDPGLGLRLIYFSYDVKMKEKGDIPEGYSVSREKKERFSLILESASTNQTSMYLCASKTLGQGLNQPQHFGDGTRLSIL.

This clonotype was found a few times. The gene calls are TRBV19 and TRBJ2-7; 10 bases agree with TRBD2. The germline V gene encodes CDR1 LNHDA and CDR2 SQIVND (reference sequence). The V and J ends lost 10 bases and 0 bases, in that order; junction bases with no gene match: 6. The CDR3 covers 14 residues. CDR3 sequence reads: CATVAGGLSYEQYF. CDR3 DNA sequence: TGTGCCACAGTAGCGGGGGGCCTCTCCTACGAGCAGTACTTC.

V usage is TRBV12-3 or TRBV12-4 and J usage is TRBJ2-4, with D perhaps TRBD1 (6 bases). Trimming cost V 3 bases and J 2 bases, with 8 bases left between them. This CDR3 has 14 amino acids. CDR3 bases: TGTGCCAGCAGTTTGGGGGCGACCAAAAACATTCAGTACTTC. This codes for CASSLGATKNIQYF.

The CDR3 protein is CAISESGASGLYEQYV. The CDR3 DNA sequence: TGTGCCATCAGTGAGTCGGGGGCTAGCGGTCTATACGAGCAGTACGTC. V usage is TRBV10-3 and J usage is TRBJ2-7, with TRBD2 as a possible D gene (7 bases). Germline CDR1 and CDR2: ENHRY and SYGVKD. The V and J ends lost 0 bases and 4 bases respectively, with 16 bases between them. The length of the CDR3 is 16 residues.

The sample holds a few counts of this clonotype. This sequence joins TRBV28 and TRBJ2-2, with D uncertain. V dropped 9 bases and J dropped 6 bases, with 8 bases sitting between them. Germline-derived CDR1 and CDR2 are MDHEN and SYDVKM. This CDR3 region has 11 residues. The CDR3 loop reads CASKIAGELFF. For the CDR3, the DNA is TGTGCCAGTAAGATTGCCGGGGAGCTGTTTTTT. Filled out from reference TRBV28 and TRBJ2-2, the complete variable domain reads DVKVTQSSRYLVKRTGEKVFLECVQDMDHENMFWYRQDPGLGLRLIYFSYDVKMKEKGDIPEGYSVSREKKERFSLILESASTNQTSMYLCASKIAGELFFGEGSRLTVL.

This clonotype was seen a handful of times. V is TRBV2 and J is TRBJ1-5; D is perhaps TRBD1 (5 bases). The CDR3 consists of 17 residues. V was cut by 3 bases and J by 7 bases, with 22 bases left in between. Germline V gene data show CDR1 as SNHLY and CDR2 as FYNNEI. CDR3 amino acids: CASSDGIDTGGKQPQHF. The DNA of the CDR3 is TGTGCCAGCAGTGATGGGATAGATACAGGTGGAAAACAGCCCCAGCATTTT.

This clonotype was recorded many times. DNA for the CDR3: TGCGCCAGCACCCCGAGTGCAGCCCTTGGAGCTTTCTTT. It specifies CASTPSAALGAFF. V gene TRBV10-2 combines with J gene TRBJ1-1; no clear D. The V and J ends lost 7 bases and 10 bases respectively, with 19 bases between them. This CDR3 has 13 residues. Germline V gene lookup returns CDR1 WSHSY and CDR2 SAAADI.

This clonotype appeared a few times. The chain employs TRBV6-5 and TRBJ1-1, with D possibly TRBD1 on 5 matching bases. V lost 5 bases, J lost 5 bases, and 15 bases lay in between. Germline-derived CDR1 and CDR2 are MNHEY and SVGAGI. The CDR3 spans 14 residues. The CDR3 bases are TGTGCCAGCAGTACGGGGTACGGGGGGACTGAAGCTTTCTTT. It is translated as CASSTGYGGTEAFF.

This clonotype has just a few counts. The rearrangement uses TRBV6-5 and TRBJ1-1; D is perhaps TRBD1 (6 bases). This CDR3 contains 17 residues. Germline loops: CDR1 MNHEY, CDR2 SVGAGI. The V gene lost 3 bases and the J gene lost 0 bases, with 17 bases spanning the gap. This CDR3 reads CASSYRQGQTVNTEAFF. The DNA for the CDR3 is TGTGCCAGCAGTTATAGGCAGGGGCAGACGGTGAACACTGAAGCTTTCTTT.

In its sample, this clonotype was seen a few times. The chain links TRBV5-4 to TRBJ2-7; 15 nucleotides align to TRBD2. V was clipped by 4 bases and J by 6 bases; unmatched bases: 5. Germline V gene lookup returns CDR1 SGHNT and CDR2 YYREEE (reference sequence). This CDR3 spans 15 amino acids. The CDR3 nucleotides are TGTGCCAGCAGCCGGACTAGCGGGGGGGTAGTCGAGCAGTACTTC. This translates into CASSRTSGGVVEQYF.

The chain has TRBV5-6 and TRBJ2-2, with TRBD1 identical over 12 bases. CDR3 length: 20 amino acids. V dropped 6 bases and J dropped 6; count of bases not matched to a gene: 21. CDR1 and CDR2 (germline): SGHDT, YYEEEE. In DNA, the CDR3 is TGTGCCAGCAACGGGCTCTTGGGGGACAGGGGGCGAAAAACCCCCGGGGAGCTGTTTTTT. Amino acid sequence: CASNGLLGDRGRKTPGELFF.

This clonotype occurred a few times. The rearrangement uses TRBV2 and TRBJ2-6; tentative D call: TRBD1 (5 bases). Germline-derived CDR1 and CDR2 are SNHLY and FYNNEI. This CDR3 comprises 15 residues. Trimming took 7 bases from V and 0 from J, leaving 10 bases between them. In DNA, the CDR3 is TGTGCCAGCAAGGGGTCGACCTCTGGGGCCAACGTCCTGACTTTC. Translation: CASKGSTSGANVLTF.

This clonotype was recorded many times. The chain recombines TRBV11-1 with TRBJ1-1; D unclear. This CDR3 contains 12 residues. V shed 5 bases and J shed 0 bases, with 4 bases lying between them. Germline values: CDR1 SGHAT, CDR2 FQDESV (reference sequence). CDR3 in amino acids: CASSPVNTEAFF. For the CDR3, the DNA is TGTGCCAGCAGCCCAGTGAACACTGAAGCTTTCTTT.

This chain joins TRBV11-3 and TRBJ2-1, with D perhaps TRBD1 or TRBD2 (7 bases each). The V and J ends lost 0 bases and 4 bases respectively, with 10 bases between them. This CDR3 comprises 15 residues. Germline CDR1 and CDR2: SGHNT and YENEEA. CDR3 protein: CASSLEQGGYNEQFF. The CDR3 DNA follows: TGTGCCAGCAGCTTAGAGCAGGGGGGGTACAATGAGCAGTTCTTC.

This clonotype has just a few counts. This rearrangement joins TRBV20-1 to TRBJ1-1, with D perhaps TRBD1 (6 bases). Germline assignment: CDR1 DFQATT and CDR2 SNEGSKA (reference sequence). V was clipped by 5 bases and J by 1 base, with 11 bases between them. The CDR3 spans 13 residues. The CDR3 DNA reads TGCAGTGCTGGAAAGGGACAGAACACTGAAGCTTTCTTT. Translated, it gives CSAGKGQNTEAFF.

The chain couples TRBV12-3 or TRBV12-4 to TRBJ2-4; D is tentatively TRBD1 or TRBD2 (6 bases each). The CDR3 totals 15 residues. Trimming took off 7 bases at V and 3 bases at J, with 16 bases between the two ends. DNA of the CDR3: TGTGCCAGCACCACTGCGGGACAAATCAAAAACATTCAGTACTTC. Translated: CASTTAGQIKNIQYF.

Many counts were recorded for this clonotype. The chain joins TRBV3-1 to TRBJ1-1, with no clear D. CDR1 is LGHDT, CDR2 YNNKEL, per germline (reference sequence). The V and J ends lost 0 bases and 1 base respectively, with 6 bases between them. The CDR3 consists of 14 residues. For the CDR3, the DNA is TGTGCCAGCAGCCAAGAGCCCGAGAACACTGAAGCTTTCTTT. Protein: CASSQEPENTEAFF.

This clonotype turned up a few times. The chain joins TRBV27 to TRBJ1-2; D not certain. V was clipped by 10 bases and J by 4 bases, with 13 bases between them. The CDR3 contains 12 residues. Germline V gene data show CDR1 as MNHEY and CDR2 as SMNVEV (reference sequence). As DNA, the CDR3 is TGTGCCACTAGACTGGGGTTCTATGGCTACACCTTC. This translates into CATRLGFYGYTF.

This clonotype was seen a few times. V usage is TRBV12-3 or TRBV12-4 and J usage is TRBJ1-2; 7 nucleotides align to TRBD1. The length of the CDR3 is 14 residues. V dropped 2 bases and J dropped 7; count of bases not matched to a gene: 7. CDR3 amino acids: CASSLNRGSSGYTF. CDR3 nucleotides: TGTGCCAGCAGTTTAAACAGGGGTTCCTCTGGCTACACCTTC.

This clonotype was detected ten times or more. V and J are TRBV12-3 or TRBV12-4 and TRBJ2-7; 10 bases fit TRBD2. The CDR3 has 16 amino acids. The ends lost 4 bases at V and 4 bases at J; junction bases unmatched: 10. CDR3 region: CASSSDSSSGGYEQYV. The CDR3 DNA reads as TGTGCCAGCAGTTCCGACTCATCTAGCGGGGGATACGAGCAGTACGTC.

This clonotype was seen more than once but under ten times. The V gene is TRBV6-2 or TRBV6-3, the J gene TRBJ1-2; 9 nucleotides align to TRBD1. The V and J ends lost 5 bases and 8 bases, in that order; junction bases with no gene match: 3. Germline lookup yields CDR1 MNHEY and CDR2 SVGEGT. The CDR3 is 12 residues long. CDR3 amino acids: CASSGQGYGYTF. The CDR3 bases are TGTGCCAGCAGTGGACAGGGGTACGGCTACACCTTC.

This clonotype came up many times. V usage is TRBV7-9 and J usage is TRBJ1-5, with unresolved D. In germline, CDR1 is SEHNR, CDR2 FQNEAQ (reference sequence). The CDR3 is 13 amino acids. Trimming took 6 bases from V and 4 from J, leaving 10 bases between them. The CDR3 DNA is TGTGCCAGCAGTCTTCCGGGGAATCAGCCCCAGCATTTT. Translating gives CASSLPGNQPQHF.

The chain couples TRBV7-2 to TRBJ1-4; TRBD1 matches 7 bases. This CDR3 comprises 14 residues. From germline, CDR1 is SGHTA and CDR2 FQGNSA. Trimming at V came to 5 bases and at J to 7 bases, leaving 7 bases not matched to a gene. CDR3: CASSNRGVGEKLFF. The DNA for the CDR3 is TGTGCCAGCAGCAACAGGGGTGTTGGTGAAAAACTGTTTTTT.

V usage is TRBV7-9 and J usage is TRBJ2-7; 8 bases agree with TRBD2. This CDR3 contains 13 residues. Germline-derived CDR1 and CDR2 are SEHNR and FQNEAQ (reference sequence). Written as DNA, the CDR3 is TGTGCCAGCAGCCGTCCCCCGGGACTAGATTGGAACGTC. Its translation is CASSRPPGLDWNV.